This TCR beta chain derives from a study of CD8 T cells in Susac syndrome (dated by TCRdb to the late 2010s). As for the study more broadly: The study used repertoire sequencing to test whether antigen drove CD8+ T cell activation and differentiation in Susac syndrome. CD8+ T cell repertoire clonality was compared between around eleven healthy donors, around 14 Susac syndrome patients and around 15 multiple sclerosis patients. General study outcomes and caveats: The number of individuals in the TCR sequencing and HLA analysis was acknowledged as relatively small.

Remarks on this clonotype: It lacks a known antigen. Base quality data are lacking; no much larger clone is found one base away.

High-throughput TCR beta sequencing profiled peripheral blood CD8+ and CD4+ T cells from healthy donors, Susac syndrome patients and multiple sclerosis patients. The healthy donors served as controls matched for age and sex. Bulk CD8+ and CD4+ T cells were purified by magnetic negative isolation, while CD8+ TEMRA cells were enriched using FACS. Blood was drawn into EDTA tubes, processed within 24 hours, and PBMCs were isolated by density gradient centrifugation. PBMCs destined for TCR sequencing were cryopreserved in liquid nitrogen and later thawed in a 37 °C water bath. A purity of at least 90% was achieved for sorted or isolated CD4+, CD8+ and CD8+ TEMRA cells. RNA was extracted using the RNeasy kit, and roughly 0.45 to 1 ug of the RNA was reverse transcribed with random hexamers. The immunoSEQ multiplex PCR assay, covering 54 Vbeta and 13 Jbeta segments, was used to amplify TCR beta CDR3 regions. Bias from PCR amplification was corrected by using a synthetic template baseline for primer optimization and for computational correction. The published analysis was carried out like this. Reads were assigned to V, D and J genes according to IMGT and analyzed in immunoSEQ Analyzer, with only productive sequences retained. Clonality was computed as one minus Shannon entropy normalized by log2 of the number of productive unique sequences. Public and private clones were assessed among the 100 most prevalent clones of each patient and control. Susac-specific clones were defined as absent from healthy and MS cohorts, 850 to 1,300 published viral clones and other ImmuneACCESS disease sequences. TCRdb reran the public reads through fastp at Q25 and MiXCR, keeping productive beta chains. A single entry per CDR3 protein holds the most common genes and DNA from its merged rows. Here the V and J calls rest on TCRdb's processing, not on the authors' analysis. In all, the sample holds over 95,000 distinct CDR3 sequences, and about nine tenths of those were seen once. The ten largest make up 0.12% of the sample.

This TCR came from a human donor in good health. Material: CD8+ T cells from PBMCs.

CDR3 protein: CASSVGYSPNYGYTF. The DNA reads TGTGCCAGCAGCGTAGGATACAGTCCTAACTATGGCTACACCTTC. The V and J segments used are TRBV9 and TRBJ1-2, with no D gene named confidently. Trimming removed 0 bases from V and 0 bases from J, leaving 9 bases between the germline ends. CDR1 and CDR2 were assigned from the germline V gene as SGDLS and YYNGEE. The CDR3 has 15 amino acids, counting the end cysteine and phenylalanine. The CDR3 DNA has 45 bases and is translated from base 1.